Here is one T cell receptor beta chain with its context. Its antigen is as yet unknown. The data are from a study of cytomegalovirus exposure and HLA in healthy donors. Study-level points and caveats: When a later analysis was performed, an Asian-associated ancestry cluster reportedly had fewer N-insertions than the approximately 700-donor mean. Several top significant clusters appeared, in a later analysis, to be linked to common viral pathogens.

V gave up 2 bases and J gave up 5 bases, with 7 bases separating them. Per the germline V gene, CDR1 is SNHLY and CDR2 is FYNNEI. This CDR3 comprises 12 residues. This PCR relied on a set of 60 Vbeta primers and 13 Jbeta primers. Profiled with immunoSEQ multiplex PCR; TCRdb holds only in-frame clones, not every one. The sample holds approximately 160,000 clones; about 68% are singletons and the top ten take approximately 1.4%. This receptor was identified in a man younger than 35 in good health and CMV-seronegative. The V call is TRBV2, the J call TRBJ2-7; weak D call: TRBD1 (6 bases). The sequenced sample consisted of PBMCs. Here the CDR3 reads CASSEWGHEQYF. For the CDR3, the DNA is TGTGCCAGCAGTGAATGGGGGCACGAGCAGTACTTC.